Here is one T cell receptor (beta chain) with its context. The table came from immunoSEQ multiplex PCR; TCRdb's copy has only in-frame clones and leaves some out. The sample has over 35,000 clones, about 90% seen once. The data were taken from a study of blood T cell repertoires in COVID-19. This CDR3 comprises 13 residues. The J segment lost 5 bases and the V segment lost 3 bases, leaving 5 bases of the junction unmatched. Looked up from germline, CDR1 is DFQATT and CDR2 is SNEGSKA (reference sequence). Sequenced sample: peripheral blood. The chain links TRBV20-1 to TRBJ2-7; 9 bases line up with TRBD2. This clonotype originated in a woman younger than 45 in a cohort sampled during active COVID-19. CDR3 DNA: TGCAGTGCTAGTCCGGGACTAGCCGACGAGCAGTACTTC. Its translation is CSASPGLADEQYF.